What follows is one T cell receptor (beta chain) and its context. Original analysis: Nucleated cell counts were estimated from reference gene primer amplification. Produced via immunoSEQ multiplex PCR; TCRdb's table is partial and in-frame only. V and J calls plus clone size are reproduced from that table; the DNA served to infer D and trimming. The data hold about 59,000 clones, with roughly 87% observed a single time. The germline CDR1 and CDR2 sequences are SGHNT and YYREEE (reference sequence). With 4 bases removed from V and 0 bases from J, the gap between germline ends came to 13 bases. The CDR3 spans 15 residues. The data stem from a study of blood T cell repertoires in COVID-19. Whole-study context: COVID-19 samples, acute and convalescent, were from the United States, Italy and Spain. The analysed material was cDNA or gDNA that came from T cells, B-cell-depleted T cells, or PBMCs.

The clonotype was recovered from an elderly man in a cohort sampled during active COVID-19. The sample taken for sequencing was peripheral blood. This chain uses TRBV5-4 with TRBJ1-1, with a possible D match to TRBD1 (5 bases). The DNA of the CDR3 is TGTGCCAGCAGCCCCCGCACAGGCGTGAACACTGAAGCTTTCTTT. This translates into CASSPRTGVNTEAFF.